This entry describes one T cell receptor beta chain. The antigen is not known. Germline CDR1 and CDR2: SGHDT and YYEEEE. CDR3 length: 14 amino acids. V gave up 1 base and J gave up 4 bases, with 11 bases separating them. The entry originates in a study of shared clonotypes between healthy human individuals. Overall study findings and caveats: Some naive CD4 clonotypes, roughly 4.8%, turned up in common across several donors.

Method: immunoSEQ multiplex PCR; TCRdb's copy keeps in-frame clones and lacks some. The sample has millions of clones; 85% to 95% are singletons. Donors comprised healthy HIV-negative adults lacking recent acute infections or vaccinations. The sequenced sample consisted of naive CD4+ T cells sorted from blood. Subset reported: CD45RA+ positively selected. This receptor was taken from a man aged 18 to 30 in good health. The V and J genes are TRBV5-6 and TRBJ1-2, with TRBD1 as a possible D gene (5 bases). In DNA, the CDR3 is TGTGCCAGCAGCTTGATCGGGGCGGGCTATGGCTACACCTTC. Translated, it gives CASSLIGAGYGYTF.